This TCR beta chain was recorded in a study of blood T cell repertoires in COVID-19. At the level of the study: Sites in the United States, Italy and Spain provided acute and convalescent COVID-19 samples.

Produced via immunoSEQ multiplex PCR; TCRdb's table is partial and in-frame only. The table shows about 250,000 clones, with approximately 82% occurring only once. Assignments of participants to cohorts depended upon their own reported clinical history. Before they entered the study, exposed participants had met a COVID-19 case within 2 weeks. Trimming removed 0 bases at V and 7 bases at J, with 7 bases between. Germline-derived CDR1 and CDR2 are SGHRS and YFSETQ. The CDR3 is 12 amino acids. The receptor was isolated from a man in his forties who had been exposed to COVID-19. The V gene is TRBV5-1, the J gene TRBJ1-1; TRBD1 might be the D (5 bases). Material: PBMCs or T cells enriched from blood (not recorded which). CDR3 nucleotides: TGCGCCAGCAGCTTGGTCGGGGGTGAAGCTTTCTTT. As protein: CASSLVGGEAFF. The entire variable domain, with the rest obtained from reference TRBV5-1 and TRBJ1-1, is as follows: KAGVTQTPRYLIKTRGQQVTLSCSPISGHRSVSWYQQTPGQGLQFLFEYFSETQRNKGNFPGRFSGRQFSNSRSEMNVSTLELGDSALYLCASSLVGGEAFFGQGTRLTVV.